The sequence of this TCR beta chain was determined in a study of tumour-infiltrating T cells in Burkitt lymphoma. Findings and caveats of the study: Several public clonotypes recurred in numerous Burkitt lymphoma patients.

This clone was found a few times. Its specificity is not known. CDR1 and CDR2 (germline): ENHRY, SYGVKD. The length of the CDR3 is 17 residues. V trimming: 0 bases; J trimming: 1 base; junction bases outside the gene matches: 6. Libraries were prepared by immunoSEQ multiplex PCR; TCRdb keeps only in-frame clonotypes and omits some of them. The sample includes about 46,000 clones, around 31% of them seen just once. Sequencing input: tumor tissue. The chain has TRBV10-3 and TRBJ2-3; 8 bases are a match to TRBD1. This TCR came from a human donor with Burkitt lymphoma. The CDR3 sequence is CAISESTSRGRTDTQYF. As DNA, the CDR3 is TGTGCCATCAGTGAGTCCACATCCAGGGGGCGCACAGATACGCAGTATTTT.